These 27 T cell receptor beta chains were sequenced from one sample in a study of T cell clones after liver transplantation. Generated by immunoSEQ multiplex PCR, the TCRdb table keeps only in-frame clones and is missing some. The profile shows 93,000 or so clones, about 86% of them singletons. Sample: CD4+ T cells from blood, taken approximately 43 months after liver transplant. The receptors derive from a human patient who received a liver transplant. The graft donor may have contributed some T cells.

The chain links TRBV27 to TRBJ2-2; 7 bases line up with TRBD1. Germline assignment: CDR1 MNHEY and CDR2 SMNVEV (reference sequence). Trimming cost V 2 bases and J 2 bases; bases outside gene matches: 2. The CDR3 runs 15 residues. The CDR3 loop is CASSLGDSNTGELFF. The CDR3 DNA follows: TGTGCCAGCAGTTTAGGGGACAGTAACACCGGGGAGCTGTTTTTT.

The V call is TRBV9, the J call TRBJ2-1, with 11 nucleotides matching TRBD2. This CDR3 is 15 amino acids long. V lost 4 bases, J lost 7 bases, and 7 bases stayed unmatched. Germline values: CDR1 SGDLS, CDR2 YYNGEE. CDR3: CASSTGTSGSNEQFF. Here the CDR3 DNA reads TGTGCCAGCAGCACCGGGACTAGCGGTTCTAATGAGCAGTTCTTC.

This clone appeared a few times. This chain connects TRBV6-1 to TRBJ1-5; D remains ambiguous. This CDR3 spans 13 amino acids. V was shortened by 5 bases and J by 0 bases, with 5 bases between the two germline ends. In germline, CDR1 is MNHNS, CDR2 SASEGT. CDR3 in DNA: TGTGCCAGCAGTCGGAATAGCAATCAGCCCCAGCATTTT. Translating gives CASSRNSNQPQHF.

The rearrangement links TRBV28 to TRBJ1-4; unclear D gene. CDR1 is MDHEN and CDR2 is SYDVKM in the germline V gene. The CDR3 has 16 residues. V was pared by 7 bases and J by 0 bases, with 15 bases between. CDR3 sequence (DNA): TGTGCCAGCACCCTCCCCGGCCCGGCAACTAATGAAAAACTGTTTTTT. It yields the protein CASTLPGPATNEKLFF.

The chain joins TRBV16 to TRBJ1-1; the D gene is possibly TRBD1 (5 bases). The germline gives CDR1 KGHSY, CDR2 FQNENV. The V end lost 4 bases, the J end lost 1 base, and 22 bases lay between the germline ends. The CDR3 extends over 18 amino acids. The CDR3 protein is CASSPLPLKGRENTEAFF. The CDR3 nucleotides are TGTGCCAGCAGCCCCCTACCTTTAAAGGGCAGGGAGAACACTGAAGCTTTCTTT.

Here the CDR3 DNA reads TGTGCCAGCAGTAAACAGGGGGCGCAAGTTTTCGTCGAGCAGTACTTC. Encoded protein: CASSKQGAQVFVEQYF. The chain links TRBV5-4 to TRBJ2-7, with 9 positions matching TRBD1. V shed 5 bases, J shed 6 bases, and the junction held 15 bases outside the gene matches. This CDR3 has 16 amino acids. Germline-derived CDR1 and CDR2 are SGHNT and YYREEE (reference sequence).

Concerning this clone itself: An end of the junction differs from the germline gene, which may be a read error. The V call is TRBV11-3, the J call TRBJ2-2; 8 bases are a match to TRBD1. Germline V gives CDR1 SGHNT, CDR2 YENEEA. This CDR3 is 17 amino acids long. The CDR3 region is CVSSSLSGTGRDGELFF. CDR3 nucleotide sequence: TGTGTCAGCAGCTCACTCTCCGGGACAGGCAGGGACGGGGAGCTGTTTTTT. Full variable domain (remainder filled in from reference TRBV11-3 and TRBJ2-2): EAGVVQSPRYKIIEKKQPVAFWCNPISGHNTLYWYLQNLGQGPELLIRYENEEAVDDSQLPKDRFSAERLKGVDSTLKIQPAELGDSAVYLCVSSSLSGTGRDGELFFGEGSRLTVL.

The CDR3 sequence is CASSKRGDQPQHF. The CDR3 coding sequence is TGTGCCAGCAGCAAACGGGGGGATCAGCCCCAGCATTTT. This sequence joins TRBV21-1 and TRBJ1-5. TRBV21-1 is noted as a pseudogene. This CDR3 is built from 13 residues.

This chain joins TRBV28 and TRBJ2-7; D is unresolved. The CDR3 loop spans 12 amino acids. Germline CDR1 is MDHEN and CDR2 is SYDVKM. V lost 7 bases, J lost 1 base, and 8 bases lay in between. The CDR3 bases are TGTGCCAGCACAGGTATTTCCTACGAGCAGTACTTC. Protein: CASTGISYEQYF. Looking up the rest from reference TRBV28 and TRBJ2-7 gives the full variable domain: DVKVTQSSRYLVKRTGEKVFLECVQDMDHENMFWYRQDPGLGLRLIYFSYDVKMKEKGDIPEGYSVSREKKERFSLILESASTNQTSMYLCASTGISYEQYFGPGTRLTVT.

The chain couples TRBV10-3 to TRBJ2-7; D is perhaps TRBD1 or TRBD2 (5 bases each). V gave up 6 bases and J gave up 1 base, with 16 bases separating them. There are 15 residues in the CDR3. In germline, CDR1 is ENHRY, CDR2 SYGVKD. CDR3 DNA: TGTGCCATCAGAGGACACGGGACGGAGTCCTACGAGCAGTACTTC. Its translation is CAIRGHGTESYEQYF.

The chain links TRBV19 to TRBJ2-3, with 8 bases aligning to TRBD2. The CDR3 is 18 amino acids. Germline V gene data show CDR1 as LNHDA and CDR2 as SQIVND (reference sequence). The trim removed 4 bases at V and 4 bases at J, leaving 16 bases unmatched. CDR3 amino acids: CASSKGGSGVSGPDTQYF. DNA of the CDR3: TGTGCCAGTAGTAAGGGAGGTAGCGGGGTCTCCGGGCCAGATACGCAGTATTTT. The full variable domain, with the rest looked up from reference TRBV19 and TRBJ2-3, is DGGITQSPKYLFRKEGQNVTLSCEQNLNHDAMYWYRQDPGQGLRLIYYSQIVNDFQKGDIAEGYSVSREKKESFPLTVTSAQKNPTAFYLCASSKGGSGVSGPDTQYFGPGTRLTVL.

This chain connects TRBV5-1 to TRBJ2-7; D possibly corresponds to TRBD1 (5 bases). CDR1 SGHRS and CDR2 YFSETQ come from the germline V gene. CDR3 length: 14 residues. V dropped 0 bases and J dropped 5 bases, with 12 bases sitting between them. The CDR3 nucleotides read TGCGCCAGCAGCTTGGGTTCAGGGCTTAACGAGCAGTACTTC. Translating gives CASSLGSGLNEQYF.

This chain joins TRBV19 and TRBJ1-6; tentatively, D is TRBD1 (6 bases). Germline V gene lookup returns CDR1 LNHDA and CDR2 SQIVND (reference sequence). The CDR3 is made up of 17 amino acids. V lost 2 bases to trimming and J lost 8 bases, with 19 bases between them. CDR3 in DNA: TGTGCCAGTAGTATATCTGGGCAGGGGCAAAGGGATTCACCCCTCCACTTT. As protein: CASSISGQGQRDSPLHF.

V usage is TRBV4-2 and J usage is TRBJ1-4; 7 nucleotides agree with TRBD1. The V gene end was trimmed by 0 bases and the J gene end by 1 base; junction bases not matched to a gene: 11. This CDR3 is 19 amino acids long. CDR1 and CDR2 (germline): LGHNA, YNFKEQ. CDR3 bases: TGTGCCAGCAGCCAAGATCCGCAGGGGGTAGGGGGAACTAATGAAAAACTGTTTTTT. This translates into CASSQDPQGVGGTNEKLFF.

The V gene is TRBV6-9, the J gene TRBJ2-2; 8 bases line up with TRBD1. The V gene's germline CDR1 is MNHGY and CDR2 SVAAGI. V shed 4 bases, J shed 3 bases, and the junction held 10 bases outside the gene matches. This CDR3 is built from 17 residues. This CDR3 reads CASSFGQGRLDTGELFF. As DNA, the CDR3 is TGTGCCAGCAGTTTCGGACAGGGAAGACTCGACACCGGGGAGCTGTTTTTT.

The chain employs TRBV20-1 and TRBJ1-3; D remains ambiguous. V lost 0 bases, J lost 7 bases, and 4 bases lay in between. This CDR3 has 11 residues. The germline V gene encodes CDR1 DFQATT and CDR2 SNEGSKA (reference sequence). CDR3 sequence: CSARDHNTIYF. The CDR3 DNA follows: TGCAGTGCTAGAGACCATAACACCATATATTTT.

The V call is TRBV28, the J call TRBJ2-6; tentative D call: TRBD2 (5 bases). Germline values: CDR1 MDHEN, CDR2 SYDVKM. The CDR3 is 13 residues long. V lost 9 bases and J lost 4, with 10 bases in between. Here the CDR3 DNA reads TGTGCCAGTAGGAGGTCGGGGGCCAACGTCCTGACTTTC. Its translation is CASRRSGANVLTF.

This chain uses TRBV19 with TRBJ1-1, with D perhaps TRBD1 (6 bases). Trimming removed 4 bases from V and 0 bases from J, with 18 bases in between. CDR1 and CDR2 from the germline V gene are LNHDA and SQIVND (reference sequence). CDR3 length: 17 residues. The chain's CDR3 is CASSKVGGPMMNTEAFF. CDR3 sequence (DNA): TGTGCCAGTAGTAAGGTCGGGGGGCCTATGATGAACACTGAAGCTTTCTTT.

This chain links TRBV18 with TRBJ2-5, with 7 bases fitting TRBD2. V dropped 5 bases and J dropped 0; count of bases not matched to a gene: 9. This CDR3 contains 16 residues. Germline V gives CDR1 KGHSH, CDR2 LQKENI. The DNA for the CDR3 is TGTGCCAGCTCAGCGACTAGCCGGAGAAACCAAGAGACCCAGTACTTC. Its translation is CASSATSRRNQETQYF.

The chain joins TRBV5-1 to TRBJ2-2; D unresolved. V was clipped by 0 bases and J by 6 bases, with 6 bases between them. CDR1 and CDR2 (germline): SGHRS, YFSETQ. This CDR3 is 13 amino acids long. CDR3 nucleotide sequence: TGCGCCAGCAGCTTGGATCTAGCCGGGGAGCTGTTTTTT. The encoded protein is CASSLDLAGELFF. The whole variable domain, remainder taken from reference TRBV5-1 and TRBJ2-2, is KAGVTQTPRYLIKTRGQQVTLSCSPISGHRSVSWYQQTPGQGLQFLFEYFSETQRNKGNFPGRFSGRQFSNSRSEMNVSTLELGDSALYLCASSLDLAGELFFGEGSRLTVL.

In DNA, the CDR3 is TGTGCCAGCAGTTCAAGAGGCTACGAGCAGTACTTC. Protein product: CASSSRGYEQYF. This chain joins TRBV28 and TRBJ2-7; the D is unclear. The CDR3 sequence is 12 residues long. Germline V gene data show CDR1 as MDHEN and CDR2 as SYDVKM. The V and J ends lost 4 bases and 3 bases respectively, with 7 bases between them.

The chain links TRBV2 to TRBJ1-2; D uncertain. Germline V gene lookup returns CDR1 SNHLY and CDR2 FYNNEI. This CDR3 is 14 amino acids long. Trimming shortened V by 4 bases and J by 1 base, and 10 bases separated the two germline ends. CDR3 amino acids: CASSAQNLNYGYTF. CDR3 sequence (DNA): TGTGCCAGCAGTGCACAAAACCTTAACTATGGCTACACCTTC.

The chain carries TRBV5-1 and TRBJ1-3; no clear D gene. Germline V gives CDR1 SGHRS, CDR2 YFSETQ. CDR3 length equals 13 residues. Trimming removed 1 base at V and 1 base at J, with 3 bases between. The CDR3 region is CASSLRSGNTIYF. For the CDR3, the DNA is TGCGCCAGCAGCTTGCGTTCTGGAAACACCATATATTTT.

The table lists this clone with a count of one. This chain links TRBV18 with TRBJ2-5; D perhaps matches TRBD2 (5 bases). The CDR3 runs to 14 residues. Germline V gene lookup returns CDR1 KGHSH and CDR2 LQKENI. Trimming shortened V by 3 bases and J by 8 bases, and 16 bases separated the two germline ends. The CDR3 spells CASSPQRDRGTQYF. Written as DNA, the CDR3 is TGTGCCAGCTCACCCCAAAGAGACCGGGGAACCCAGTACTTC.

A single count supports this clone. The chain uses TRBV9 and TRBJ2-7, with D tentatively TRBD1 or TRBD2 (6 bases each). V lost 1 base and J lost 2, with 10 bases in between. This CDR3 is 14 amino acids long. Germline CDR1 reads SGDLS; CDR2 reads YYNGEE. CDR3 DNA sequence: TGTGCCAGCAGCGTAACGGGGGCAACCTACGAGCAGTACTTC. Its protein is CASSVTGATYEQYF.

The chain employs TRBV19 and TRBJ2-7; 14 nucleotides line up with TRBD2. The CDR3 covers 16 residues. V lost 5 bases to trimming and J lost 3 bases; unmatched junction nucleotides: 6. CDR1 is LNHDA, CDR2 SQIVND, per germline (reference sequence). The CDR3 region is CASSPAGTSGGYEQYF. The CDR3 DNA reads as TGTGCCAGTAGTCCCGCTGGGACTAGCGGGGGCTACGAGCAGTACTTC.

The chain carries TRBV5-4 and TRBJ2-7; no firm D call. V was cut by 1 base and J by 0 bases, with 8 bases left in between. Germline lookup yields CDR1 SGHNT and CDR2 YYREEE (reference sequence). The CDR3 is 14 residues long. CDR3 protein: CASSLPGSSYEQYF. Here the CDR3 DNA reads TGTGCCAGCAGCTTGCCAGGAAGCTCCTACGAGCAGTACTTC.